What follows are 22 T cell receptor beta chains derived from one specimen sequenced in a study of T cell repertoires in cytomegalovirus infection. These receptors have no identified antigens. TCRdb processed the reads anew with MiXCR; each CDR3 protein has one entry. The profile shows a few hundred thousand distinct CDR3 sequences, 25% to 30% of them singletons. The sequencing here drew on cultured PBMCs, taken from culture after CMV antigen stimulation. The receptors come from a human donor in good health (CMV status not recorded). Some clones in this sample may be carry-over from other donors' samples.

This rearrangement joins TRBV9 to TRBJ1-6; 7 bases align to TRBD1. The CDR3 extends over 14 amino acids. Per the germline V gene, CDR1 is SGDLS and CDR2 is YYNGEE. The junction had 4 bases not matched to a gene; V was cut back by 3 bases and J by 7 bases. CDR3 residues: CASSAGGRNSPLHF. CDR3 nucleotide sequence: TGTGCCAGCAGCGCAGGGGGTAGGAATTCACCCCTCCACTTT. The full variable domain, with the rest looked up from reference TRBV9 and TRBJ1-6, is DSGVTQTPKHLITATGQRVTLRCSPRSGDLSVYWYQQSLDQGLQFLIQYYNGEERAKGNILERFSAQQFPDLHSELNLSSLELGDSALYFCASSAGGRNSPLHFGNGTRLTVT.

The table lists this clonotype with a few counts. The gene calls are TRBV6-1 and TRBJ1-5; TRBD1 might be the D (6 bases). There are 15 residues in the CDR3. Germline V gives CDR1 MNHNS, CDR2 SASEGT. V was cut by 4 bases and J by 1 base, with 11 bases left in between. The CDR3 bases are TGTGCCAGCAGTGGAGGGGGGGTCAGCAATCAGCCCCAGCATTTT. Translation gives CASSGGGVSNQPQHF.

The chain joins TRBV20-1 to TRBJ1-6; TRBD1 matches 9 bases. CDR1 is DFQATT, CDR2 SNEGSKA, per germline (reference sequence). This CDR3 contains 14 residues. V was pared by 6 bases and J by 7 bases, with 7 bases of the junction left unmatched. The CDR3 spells CSAEDRGSNSPLHF. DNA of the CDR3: TGCAGTGCGGAAGACAGGGGGAGCAATTCACCCCTCCACTTT.

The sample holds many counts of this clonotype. In DNA form, the CDR3 reads TGTGCCAGCAGTGAGGTCCGAGGGGGCGCGGGTAACTATGGCTACACCTTC. Translation gives CASSEVRGGAGNYGYTF. The V and J genes are TRBV6-1 and TRBJ1-2; 7 nucleotides match TRBD1. Germline V gene lookup returns CDR1 MNHNS and CDR2 SASEGT. V was pared by 3 bases and J by 1 base, with 11 bases of the junction left unmatched. There are 17 residues in the CDR3.

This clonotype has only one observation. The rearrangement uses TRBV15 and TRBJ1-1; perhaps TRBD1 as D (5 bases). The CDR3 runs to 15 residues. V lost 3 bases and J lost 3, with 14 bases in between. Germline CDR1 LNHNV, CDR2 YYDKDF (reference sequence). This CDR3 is CATSRSGPGDTEAFF. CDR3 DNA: TGTGCCACCAGCAGGTCGGGACCCGGGGACACTGAAGCTTTCTTT.

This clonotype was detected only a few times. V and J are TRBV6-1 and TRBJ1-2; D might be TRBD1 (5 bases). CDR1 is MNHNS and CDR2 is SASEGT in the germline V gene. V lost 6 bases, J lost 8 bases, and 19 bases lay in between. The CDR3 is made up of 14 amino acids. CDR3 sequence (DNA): TGTGCCAGCAGCGGAGGGACGCTCCAGCGGGGCTACACCTTC. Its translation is CASSGGTLQRGYTF.

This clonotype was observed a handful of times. CDR3 protein: CAISSLANEQFF. CDR3 bases: TGTGCCATCAGTTCACTAGCGAATGAGCAGTTCTTC. The chain employs TRBV10-3 and TRBJ2-1, with 7 bases that match TRBD2. The CDR3 loop spans 12 amino acids. Germline CDR1 is ENHRY and CDR2 is SYGVKD. The V segment lost 5 bases and the J segment 7 bases; nucleotides outside the gene matches: 2.

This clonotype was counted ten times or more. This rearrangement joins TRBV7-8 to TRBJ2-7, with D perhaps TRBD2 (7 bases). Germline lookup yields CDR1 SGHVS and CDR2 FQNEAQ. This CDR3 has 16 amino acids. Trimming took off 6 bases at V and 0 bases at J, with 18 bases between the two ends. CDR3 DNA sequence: TGTGCCAGCAGACGACGGGCGGGGGCCGACTCCTACGAGCAGTACTTC. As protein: CASRRRAGADSYEQYF.

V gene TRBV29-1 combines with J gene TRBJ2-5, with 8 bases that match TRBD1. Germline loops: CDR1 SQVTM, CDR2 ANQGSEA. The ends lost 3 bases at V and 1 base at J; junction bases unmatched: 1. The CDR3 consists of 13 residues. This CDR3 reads CSVDRGLQETQYF. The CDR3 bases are TGCAGCGTTGACAGGGGGCTCCAAGAGACCCAGTACTTC.

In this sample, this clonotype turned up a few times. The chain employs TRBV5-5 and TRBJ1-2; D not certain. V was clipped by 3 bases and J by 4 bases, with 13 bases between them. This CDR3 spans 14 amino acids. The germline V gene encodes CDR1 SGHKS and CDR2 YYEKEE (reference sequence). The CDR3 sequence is CASSYGRTFYGYTF. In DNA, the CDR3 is TGTGCCAGCAGCTATGGACGGACCTTCTATGGCTACACCTTC.

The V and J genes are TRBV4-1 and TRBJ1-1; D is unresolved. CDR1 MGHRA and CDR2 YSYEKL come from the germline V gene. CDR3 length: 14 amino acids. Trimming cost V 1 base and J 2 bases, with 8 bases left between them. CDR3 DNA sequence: TGCGCCAGCAGCCAAGCCCCAGACAACACTGAAGCTTTCTTT. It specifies CASSQAPDNTEAFF.

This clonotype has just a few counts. The CDR3: CAISESATGAFNEQFF. The CDR3 region has the DNA TGTGCCATCAGTGAGTCGGCGACAGGGGCGTTCAATGAGCAGTTCTTC. The J gene is TRBJ2-1, the V gene TRBV10-3; 8 nucleotides agree with TRBD1. This CDR3 has 16 residues. Germline V lookup: CDR1 ENHRY, CDR2 SYGVKD. V gave up 0 bases and J gave up 6 bases; unmatched junction bases: 7.

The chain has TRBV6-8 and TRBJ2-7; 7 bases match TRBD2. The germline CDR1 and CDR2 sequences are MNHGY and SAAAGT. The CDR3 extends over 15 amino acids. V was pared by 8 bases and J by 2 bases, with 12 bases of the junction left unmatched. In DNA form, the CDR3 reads TGTGCCAGCGGAAGACCCACTAGCGCGCCCTACGAGCAGTACTTC. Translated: CASGRPTSAPYEQYF.

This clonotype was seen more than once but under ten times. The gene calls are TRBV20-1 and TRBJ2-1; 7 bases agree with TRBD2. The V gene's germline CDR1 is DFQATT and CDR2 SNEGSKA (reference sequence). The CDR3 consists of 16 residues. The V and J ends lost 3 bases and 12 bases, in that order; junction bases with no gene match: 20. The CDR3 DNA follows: TGCAGTGCTAGCGCCCTGGGAGGGGTCTACAATGAGCGGCAGTTCTTC. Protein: CSASALGGVYNERQFF.

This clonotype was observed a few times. The CDR3, as DNA: TGTGCCAGCACCACTCAGGGGGCGGTCACCGGGGAGCTGTTTTTT. Protein: CASTTQGAVTGELFF. The V and J genes are TRBV12-3 or TRBV12-4 and TRBJ2-2; 8 bases are a match to TRBD1. There are 15 residues in the CDR3. V lost 7 bases to trimming and J lost 4 bases; unmatched junction nucleotides: 8.

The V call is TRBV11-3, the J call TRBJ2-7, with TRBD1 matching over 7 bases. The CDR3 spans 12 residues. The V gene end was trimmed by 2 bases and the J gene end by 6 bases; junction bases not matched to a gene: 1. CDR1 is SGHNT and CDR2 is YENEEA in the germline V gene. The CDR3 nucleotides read TGTGCCAGCAGCTTAAGGGACAGCGAGCAGTACTTC. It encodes CASSLRDSEQYF.

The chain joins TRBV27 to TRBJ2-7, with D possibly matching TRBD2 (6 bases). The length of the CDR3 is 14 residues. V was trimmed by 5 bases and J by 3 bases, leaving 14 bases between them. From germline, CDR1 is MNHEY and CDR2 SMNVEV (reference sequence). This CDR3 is CASSRAGRGYEQYF. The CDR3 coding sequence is TGTGCCAGCAGTCGCGCCGGGCGGGGCTACGAGCAGTACTTC.

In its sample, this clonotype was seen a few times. In nucleotides, the CDR3 is TGTGCCAGCAGCCCGGGCGTGGGGGAACAGCCCCAGCATTTT. Protein sequence: CASSPGVGEQPQHF. The chain recombines TRBV7-8 with TRBJ1-5; D may be TRBD1 (5 bases). Trimming removed 5 bases from V and 7 bases from J, with 15 bases in between. This CDR3 is built from 14 residues. Per the germline V gene, CDR1 is SGHVS and CDR2 is FQNEAQ.

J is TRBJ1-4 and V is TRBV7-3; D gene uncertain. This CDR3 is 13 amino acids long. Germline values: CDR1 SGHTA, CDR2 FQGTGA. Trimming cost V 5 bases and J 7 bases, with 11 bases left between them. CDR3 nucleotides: TGTGCCAGCAGCATATACCCGGGTGAAAAACTGTTTTTT. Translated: CASSIYPGEKLFF.

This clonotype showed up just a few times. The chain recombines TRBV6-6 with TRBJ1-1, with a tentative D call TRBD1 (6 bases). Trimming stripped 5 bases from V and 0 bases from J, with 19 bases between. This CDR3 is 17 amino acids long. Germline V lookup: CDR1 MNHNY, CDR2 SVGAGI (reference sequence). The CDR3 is CASSHYQQGGMNTEAFF. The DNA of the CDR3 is TGTGCCAGCAGTCACTATCAACAGGGAGGGATGAACACTGAAGCTTTCTTT.

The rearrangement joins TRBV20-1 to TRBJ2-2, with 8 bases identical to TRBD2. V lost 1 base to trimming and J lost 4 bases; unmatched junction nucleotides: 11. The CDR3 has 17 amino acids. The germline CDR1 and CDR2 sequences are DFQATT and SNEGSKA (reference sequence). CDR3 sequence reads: CSARANPGGGATGELFF. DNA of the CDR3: TGCAGTGCTAGAGCCAATCCCGGGGGGGGTGCCACCGGGGAGCTGTTTTTT.

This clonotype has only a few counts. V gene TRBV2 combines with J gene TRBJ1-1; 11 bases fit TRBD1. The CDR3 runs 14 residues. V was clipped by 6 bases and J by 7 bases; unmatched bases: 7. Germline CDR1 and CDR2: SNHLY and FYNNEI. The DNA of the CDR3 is TGTGCCAGCAGGGGATCCGGGACAGGGGGTGAAGCTTTCTTT. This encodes CASRGSGTGGEAFF.